Detailed here is one TCR beta chain. The libraries were made with immunoSEQ v3. Each library reached 2 million or so read pairs, or roughly 4.5-6 million at deep level. Clones were read by immunoSEQ multiplex PCR, and TCRdb kept only the in-frame ones, dropping some. The data hold approximately 45,000 clones, with 70% to 85% observed a single time. The data derive from a study of TIL therapy for anti-PD-1-resistant metastatic lung cancer. Whole-study context: Median tumor PD-L1 proportion score was 5% to 7%. Most patients had lung adenocarcinoma; a few tumors were EGFR-mutant, two ALK-rearranged; half smoked currently or formerly.

Specified time point: pre-treatment sample, taken before nivolumab and TIL therapy. The sequences come from blood, collected at baseline. The source is a man aged 65 to 85 with non-small cell lung cancer.

This chain's CDR3 is CASSGQGEYGYTF. As DNA, the CDR3 is TGCGCCAGCAGCGGGCAGGGGGAGTATGGCTACACCTTC. The V gene is TRBV5-1, the J gene TRBJ1-2; TRBD1 matches 7 bases. The CDR3 length is 13 residues. Looked up from germline, CDR1 is SGHRS and CDR2 is YFSETQ. With 4 bases clipped from V and 5 bases from J, the junction kept 5 bases outside the gene matches. The variable domain in full, completed from reference TRBV5-1 and TRBJ1-2, reads KAGVTQTPRYLIKTRGQQVTLSCSPISGHRSVSWYQQTPGQGLQFLFEYFSETQRNKGNFPGRFSGRQFSNSRSEMNVSTLELGDSALYLCASSGQGEYGYTFGSGTRLTVV.